The 5 T cell receptor beta chains in this list originate from one sample, sequenced in a study of T cell changes during pregnancy in multiple sclerosis. Produced via immunoSEQ multiplex PCR; TCRdb's table is partial and in-frame only. The top ten hold more than 4% of the sample, which has some 30,000 clones, under 95% seen once. Sample: peripheral blood, taken in the first trimester of pregnancy. The receptors were gathered from a female donor in good health, enrolled as a control in a pregnancy study.

The CDR3 coding sequence is TGTGCCAGCAGTCACCAGGGCACCGGGGAGCTGTTTTTT. Amino acids: CASSHQGTGELFF. The chain recombines TRBV28 with TRBJ2-2; tentative D call: TRBD1 (5 bases). V shed 5 bases and J shed 4 bases, with 8 bases lying between them. The germline V gene has CDR1 MDHEN and CDR2 SYDVKM. The CDR3 has 13 amino acids.

The CDR3 DNA is TGTGCCAGCAGCGTAGCTAGTGGACTGGGGTCCTACAATGAGCAGTTCTTC. Translated, it gives CASSVASGLGSYNEQFF. The chain combines TRBV9 with TRBJ2-1, with TRBD2 as a possible D gene (5 bases). The CDR3 length is 17 residues. Trimming removed 0 bases at V and 1 base at J, with 14 bases between. The germline V gene encodes CDR1 SGDLS and CDR2 YYNGEE.

J is TRBJ1-5 and V is TRBV16; D might be TRBD1 (6 bases). This CDR3 region has 13 residues. Germline V gene data show CDR1 as KGHSY and CDR2 as FQNENV. The V end lost 3 bases, the J end lost 7 bases, and 10 bases lay between the germline ends. In nucleotides, the CDR3 is TGTGCCAGCAGCCAGGACAGAGGGCAGCCCCAGCATTTT. It specifies CASSQDRGQPQHF.

The chain recombines TRBV19 with TRBJ2-1; TRBD2 matches 11 bases. In germline, CDR1 is LNHDA, CDR2 SQIVND (reference sequence). The V segment lost 3 bases and the J segment 9 bases; nucleotides outside the gene matches: 4. CDR3 length equals 14 residues. The chain's CDR3 is CASSILLAGVEQFF. CDR3 sequence (DNA): TGTGCCAGTAGTATCTTACTAGCGGGAGTTGAGCAGTTCTTC.

The rearrangement links TRBV6-6 to TRBJ2-1, with D perhaps TRBD2 (5 bases). In germline, CDR1 is MNHNY, CDR2 SVGAGI (reference sequence). The CDR3 runs 16 residues. V lost 6 bases and J lost 0, with 15 bases in between. CDR3 bases: TGTGCCAGCAGCTCCCCGCGAGCGGACTCCTACAATGAGCAGTTCTTC. Translation gives CASSSPRADSYNEQFF.